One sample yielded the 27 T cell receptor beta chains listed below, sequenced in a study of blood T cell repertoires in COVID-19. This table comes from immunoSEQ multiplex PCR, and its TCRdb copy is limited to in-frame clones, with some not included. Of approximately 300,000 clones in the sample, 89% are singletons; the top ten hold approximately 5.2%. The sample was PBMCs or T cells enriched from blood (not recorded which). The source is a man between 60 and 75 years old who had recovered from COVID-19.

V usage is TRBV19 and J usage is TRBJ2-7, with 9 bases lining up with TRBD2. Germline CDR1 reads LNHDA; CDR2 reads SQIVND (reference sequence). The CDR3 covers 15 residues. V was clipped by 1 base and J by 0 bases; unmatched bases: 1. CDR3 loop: CASSIGLAVSYEQYF. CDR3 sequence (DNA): TGTGCCAGTAGTATAGGACTAGCGGTCTCCTACGAGCAGTACTTC.

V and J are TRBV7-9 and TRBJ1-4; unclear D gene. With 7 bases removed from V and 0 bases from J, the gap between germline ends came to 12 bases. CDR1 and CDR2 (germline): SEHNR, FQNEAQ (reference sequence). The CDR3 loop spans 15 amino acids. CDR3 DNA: TGTGCCAGCAACTCTGGGCGATCAACTAATGAAAAACTGTTTTTT. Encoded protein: CASNSGRSTNEKLFF.

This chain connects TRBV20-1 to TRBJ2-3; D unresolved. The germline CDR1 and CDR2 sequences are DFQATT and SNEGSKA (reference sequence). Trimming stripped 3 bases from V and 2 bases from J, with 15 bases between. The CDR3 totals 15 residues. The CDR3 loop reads CSASDLSSITDTQYF. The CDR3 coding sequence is TGCAGTGCTAGTGATCTTTCTAGTATCACAGATACGCAGTATTTT.

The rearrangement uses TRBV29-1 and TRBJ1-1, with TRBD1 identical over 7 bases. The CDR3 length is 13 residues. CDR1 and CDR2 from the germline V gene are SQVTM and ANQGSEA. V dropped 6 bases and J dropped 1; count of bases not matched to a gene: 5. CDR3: CSVGRTGNTEAFF. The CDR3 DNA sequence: TGCAGCGTGGGCAGGACAGGGAACACTGAAGCTTTCTTT. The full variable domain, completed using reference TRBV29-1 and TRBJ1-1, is SAVISQKPSRDICQRGTSLTIQCQVDSQVTMMFWYRQQPGQSLTLIATANQGSEATYESGFVIDKFPISRPNLTFSTLTVSNMSPEDSSIYLCSVGRTGNTEAFFGQGTRLTVV.

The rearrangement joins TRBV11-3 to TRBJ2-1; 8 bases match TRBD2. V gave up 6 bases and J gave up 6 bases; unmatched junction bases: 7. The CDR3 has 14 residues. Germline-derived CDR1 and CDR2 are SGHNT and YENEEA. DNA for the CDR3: TGTGCCAGCAGTAGAACCGGGACTAGCAATGAGCAGTTCTTC. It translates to CASSRTGTSNEQFF.

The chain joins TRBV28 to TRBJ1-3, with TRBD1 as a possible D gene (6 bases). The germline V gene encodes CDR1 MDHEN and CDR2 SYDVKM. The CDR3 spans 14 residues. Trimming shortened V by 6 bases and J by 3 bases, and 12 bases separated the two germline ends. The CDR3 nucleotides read TGTGCCAGCAGACCATGGACAGTTGGAAACACCATATATTTT. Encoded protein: CASRPWTVGNTIYF. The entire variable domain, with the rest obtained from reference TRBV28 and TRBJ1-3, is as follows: DVKVTQSSRYLVKRTGEKVFLECVQDMDHENMFWYRQDPGLGLRLIYFSYDVKMKEKGDIPEGYSVSREKKERFSLILESASTNQTSMYLCASRPWTVGNTIYFGEGSWLTVV.

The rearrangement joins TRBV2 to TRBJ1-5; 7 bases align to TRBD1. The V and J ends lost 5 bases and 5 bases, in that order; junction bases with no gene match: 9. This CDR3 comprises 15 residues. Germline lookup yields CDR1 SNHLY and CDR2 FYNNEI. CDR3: CASSREGANHQPQHF. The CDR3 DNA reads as TGTGCCAGCAGTCGGGAGGGGGCAAACCATCAGCCCCAGCATTTT.

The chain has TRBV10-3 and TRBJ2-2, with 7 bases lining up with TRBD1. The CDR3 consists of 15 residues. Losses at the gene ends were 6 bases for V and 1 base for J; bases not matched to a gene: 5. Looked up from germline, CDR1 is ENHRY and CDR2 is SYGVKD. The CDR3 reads CAISPGQMNTGELFF. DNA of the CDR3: TGTGCCATCAGCCCGGGACAGATGAACACCGGGGAGCTGTTTTTT.

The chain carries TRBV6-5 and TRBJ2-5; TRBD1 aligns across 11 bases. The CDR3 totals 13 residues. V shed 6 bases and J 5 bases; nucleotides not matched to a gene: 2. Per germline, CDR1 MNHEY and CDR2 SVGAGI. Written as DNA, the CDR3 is TGTGCCAGCAGGGACAGGGGGCAGGAGACCCAGTACTTC. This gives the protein CASRDRGQETQYF.

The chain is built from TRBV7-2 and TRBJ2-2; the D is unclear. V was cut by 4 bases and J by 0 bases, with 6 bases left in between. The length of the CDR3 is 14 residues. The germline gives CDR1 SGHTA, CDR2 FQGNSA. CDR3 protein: CASSSFANTGELFF. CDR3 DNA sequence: TGTGCCAGCAGCTCCTTCGCGAACACCGGGGAGCTGTTTTTT. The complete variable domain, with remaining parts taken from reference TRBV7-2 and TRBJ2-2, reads GAGVSQSPSNKVTEKGKDVELRCDPISGHTALYWYRQSLGQGLEFLIYFQGNSAPDKSGLPSDRFSAERTGGSVSTLTIQRTQQEDSAVYLCASSSFANTGELFFGEGSRLTVL.

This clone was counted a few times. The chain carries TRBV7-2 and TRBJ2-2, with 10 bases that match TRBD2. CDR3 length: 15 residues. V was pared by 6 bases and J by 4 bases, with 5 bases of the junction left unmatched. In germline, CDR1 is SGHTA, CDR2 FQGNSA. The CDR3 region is CASRTSGRATGELFF. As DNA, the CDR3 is TGTGCCAGCAGAACAAGCGGGAGGGCCACCGGGGAGCTGTTTTTT.

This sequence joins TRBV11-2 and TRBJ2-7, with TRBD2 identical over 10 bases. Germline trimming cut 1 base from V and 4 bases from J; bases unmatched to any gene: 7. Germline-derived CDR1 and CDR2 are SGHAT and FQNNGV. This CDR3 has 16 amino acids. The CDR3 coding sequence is TGTGCCAGCAGCTTAGGGGGAAATAGCGGGAGGTACGAGCAGTACTTC. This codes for CASSLGGNSGRYEQYF.

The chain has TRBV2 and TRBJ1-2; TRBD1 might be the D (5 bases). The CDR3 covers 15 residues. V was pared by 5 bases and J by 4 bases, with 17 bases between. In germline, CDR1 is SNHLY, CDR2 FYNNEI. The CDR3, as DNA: TGTGCCAGCAGTCCACAGGCGTCACTCCTCTATGGCTACACCTTC. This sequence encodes CASSPQASLLYGYTF.

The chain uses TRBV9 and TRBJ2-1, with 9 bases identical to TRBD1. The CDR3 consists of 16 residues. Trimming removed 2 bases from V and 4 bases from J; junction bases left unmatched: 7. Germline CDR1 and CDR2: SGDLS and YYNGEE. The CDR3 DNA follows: TGTGCCAGCAGCGTCGGGACAGGGCCAAATTACAATGAGCAGTTCTTC. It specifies CASSVGTGPNYNEQFF.

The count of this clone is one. The CDR3 DNA follows: TGTGCCAGCAGCCCCGGGACAAGAAATGAGCAGTTCTTC. Translated: CASSPGTRNEQFF. The rearrangement joins TRBV5-4 to TRBJ2-1, with D possibly matching TRBD1 (6 bases). CDR3 length: 13 residues. V was pared by 4 bases and J by 7 bases, with 12 bases between. CDR1 SGHNT and CDR2 YYREEE come from the germline V gene (reference sequence). The whole variable domain, remainder taken from reference TRBV5-4 and TRBJ2-1, is ETGVTQSPTHLIKTRGQQVTLRCSSQSGHNTVSWYQQALGQGPQFIFQYYREEENGRGNFPPRFSGLQFPNYSSELNVNALELDDSALYLCASSPGTRNEQFFGPGTRLTVL.

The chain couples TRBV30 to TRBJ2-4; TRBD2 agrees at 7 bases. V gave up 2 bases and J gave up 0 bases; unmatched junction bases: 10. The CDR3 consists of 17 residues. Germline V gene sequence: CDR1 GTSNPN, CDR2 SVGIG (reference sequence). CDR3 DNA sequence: TGTGCCTGGAGTATGACCGGGGCGGGGGAAGCCAAAAACATTCAGTACTTC. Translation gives CAWSMTGAGEAKNIQYF.

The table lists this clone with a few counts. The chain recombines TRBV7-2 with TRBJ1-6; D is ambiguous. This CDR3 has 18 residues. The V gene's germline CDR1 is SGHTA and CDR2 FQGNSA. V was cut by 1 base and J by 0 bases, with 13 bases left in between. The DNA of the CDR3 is TGTGCCAGCAGCTTAGGTTCAGGTGCCGTCTCCTATAATTCACCCCTCCACTTT. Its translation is CASSLGSGAVSYNSPLHF.

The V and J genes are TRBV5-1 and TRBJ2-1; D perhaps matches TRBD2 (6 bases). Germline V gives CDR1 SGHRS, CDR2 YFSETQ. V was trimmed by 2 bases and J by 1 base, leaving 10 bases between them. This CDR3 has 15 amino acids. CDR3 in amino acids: CASSFAGPSYNEQFF. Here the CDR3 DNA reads TGCGCCAGCAGCTTTGCGGGACCGTCCTACAATGAGCAGTTCTTC.

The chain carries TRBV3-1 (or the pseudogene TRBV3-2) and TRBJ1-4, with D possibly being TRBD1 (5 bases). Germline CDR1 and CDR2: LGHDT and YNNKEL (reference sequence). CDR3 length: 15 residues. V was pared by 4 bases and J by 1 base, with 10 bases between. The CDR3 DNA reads TGTGCCAGCAGCCTATGGACACAAACTAATGAAAAACTGTTTTTT. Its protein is CASSLWTQTNEKLFF.

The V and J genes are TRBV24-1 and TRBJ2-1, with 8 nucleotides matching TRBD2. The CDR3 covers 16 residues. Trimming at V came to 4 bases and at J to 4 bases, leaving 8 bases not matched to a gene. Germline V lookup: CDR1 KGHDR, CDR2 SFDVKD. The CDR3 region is CATSDDGLAGYNEQFF. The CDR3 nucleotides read TGTGCCACCAGTGACGATGGACTAGCCGGTTACAATGAGCAGTTCTTC.

This CDR3 is CATSDPRTGGSSPLHF. CDR3 DNA: TGTGCCACCAGCGACCCCCGGACAGGGGGAAGTTCACCCCTCCACTTT. The chain combines TRBV15 with TRBJ1-6, with 10 nucleotides matching TRBD1. The CDR3 loop spans 16 amino acids. The V gene end was trimmed by 5 bases and the J gene end by 9 bases; junction bases not matched to a gene: 10. Germline V gene data show CDR1 as LNHNV and CDR2 as YYDKDF (reference sequence).

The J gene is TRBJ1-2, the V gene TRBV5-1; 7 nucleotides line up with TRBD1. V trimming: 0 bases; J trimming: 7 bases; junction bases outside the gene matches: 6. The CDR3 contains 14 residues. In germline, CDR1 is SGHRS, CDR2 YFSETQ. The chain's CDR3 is CASSLATGVPGYTF. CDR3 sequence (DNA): TGCGCCAGCAGCTTGGCAACAGGGGTCCCTGGCTACACCTTC.

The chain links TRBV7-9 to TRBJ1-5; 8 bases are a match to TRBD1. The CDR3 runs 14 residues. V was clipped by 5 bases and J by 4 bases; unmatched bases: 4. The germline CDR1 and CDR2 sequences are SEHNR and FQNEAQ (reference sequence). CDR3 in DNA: TGTGCCAGCAGCCCAGACAGGGGTAATCAGCCCCAGCATTTT. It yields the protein CASSPDRGNQPQHF.

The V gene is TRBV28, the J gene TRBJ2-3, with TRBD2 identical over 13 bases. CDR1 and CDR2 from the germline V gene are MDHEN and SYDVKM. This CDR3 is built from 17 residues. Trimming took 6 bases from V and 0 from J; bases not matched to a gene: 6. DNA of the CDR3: TGTGCCAGCAGAGGACTAGCGGGAGACTCTAGCACAGATACGCAGTATTTT. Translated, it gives CASRGLAGDSSTDTQYF. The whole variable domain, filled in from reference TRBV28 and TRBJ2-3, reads DVKVTQSSRYLVKRTGEKVFLECVQDMDHENMFWYRQDPGLGLRLIYFSYDVKMKEKGDIPEGYSVSREKKERFSLILESASTNQTSMYLCASRGLAGDSSTDTQYFGPGTRLTVL.

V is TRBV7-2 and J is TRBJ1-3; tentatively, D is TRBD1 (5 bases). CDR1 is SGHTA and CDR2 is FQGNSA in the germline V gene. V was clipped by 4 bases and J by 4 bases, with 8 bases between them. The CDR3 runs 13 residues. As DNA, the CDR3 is TGTGCCAGCAGCTCAGGGTCCGGAAACACCATATATTTT. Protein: CASSSGSGNTIYF.

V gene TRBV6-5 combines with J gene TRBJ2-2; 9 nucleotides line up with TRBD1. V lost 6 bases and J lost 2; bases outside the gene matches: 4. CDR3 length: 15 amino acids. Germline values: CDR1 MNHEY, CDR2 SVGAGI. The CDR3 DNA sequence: TGTGCCAGCAGCCTAACAGGGGGCAACACCGGGGAGCTGTTTTTT. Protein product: CASSLTGGNTGELFF.

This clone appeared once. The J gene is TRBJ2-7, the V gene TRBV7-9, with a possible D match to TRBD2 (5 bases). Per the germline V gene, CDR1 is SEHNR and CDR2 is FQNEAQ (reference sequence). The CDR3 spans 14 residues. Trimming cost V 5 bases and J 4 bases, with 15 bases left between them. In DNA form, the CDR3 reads TGTGCCAGCAGCAATGGACTCACTCTATACGAGCAGTACTTC. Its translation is CASSNGLTLYEQYF.